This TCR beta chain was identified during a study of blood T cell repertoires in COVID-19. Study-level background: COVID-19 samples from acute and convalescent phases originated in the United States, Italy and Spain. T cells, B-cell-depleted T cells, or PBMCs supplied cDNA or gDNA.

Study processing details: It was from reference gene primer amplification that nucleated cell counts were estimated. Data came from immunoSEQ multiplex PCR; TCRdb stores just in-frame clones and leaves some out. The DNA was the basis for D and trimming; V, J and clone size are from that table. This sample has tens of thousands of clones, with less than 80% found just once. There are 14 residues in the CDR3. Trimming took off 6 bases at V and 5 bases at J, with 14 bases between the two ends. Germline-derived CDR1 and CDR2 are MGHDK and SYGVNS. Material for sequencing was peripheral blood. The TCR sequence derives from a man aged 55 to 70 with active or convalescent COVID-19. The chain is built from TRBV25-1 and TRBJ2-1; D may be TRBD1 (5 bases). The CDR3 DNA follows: TGTGCCAGCAGCCGATCCCCCAGGGACAATGAGCAGTTCTTC. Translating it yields CASSRSPRDNEQFF.